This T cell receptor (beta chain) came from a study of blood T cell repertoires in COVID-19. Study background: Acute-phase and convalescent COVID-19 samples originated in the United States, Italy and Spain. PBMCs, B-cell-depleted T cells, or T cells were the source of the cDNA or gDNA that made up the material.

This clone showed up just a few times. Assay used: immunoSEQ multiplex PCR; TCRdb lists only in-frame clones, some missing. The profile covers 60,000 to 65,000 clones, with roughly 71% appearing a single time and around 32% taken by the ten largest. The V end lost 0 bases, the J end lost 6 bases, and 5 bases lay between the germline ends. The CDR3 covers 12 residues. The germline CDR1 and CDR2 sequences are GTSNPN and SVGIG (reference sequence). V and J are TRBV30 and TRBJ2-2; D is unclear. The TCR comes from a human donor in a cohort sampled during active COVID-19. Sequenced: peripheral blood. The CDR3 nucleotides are TGTGCCTGGAGTGTACTCCCCGGGGAGCTGTTTTTT. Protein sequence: CAWSVLPGELFF.